The source of this TCR beta chain is a study of radiation and T cells in renal cell carcinoma. The CDR3 is made up of 14 amino acids. Trimming shortened V by 3 bases and J by 10 bases, and 16 bases separated the two germline ends. The germline V gene encodes CDR1 SGHKS and CDR2 YYEKEE (reference sequence). Only in-frame clones appear in the TCRdb table, and some are missing; sequencing was by immunoSEQ multiplex PCR. The sample holds 100,000 to 150,000 clones, roughly 80% seen once. Time point in this sample: baseline pretreatment blood. This sample's treatment: 15 Gy SBRT to primary tumor, nephrectomy 4 weeks later. Study-level findings and limits: From baseline, blood top tumor clonotypes peaked at 2 weeks post-radiation.

Notes on this clone: The antigen is unknown.

V and J are TRBV5-5 and TRBJ1-4; D is unresolved. The source of this sequence is a woman aged 55-69 years with renal cell carcinoma. The material was blood, obtained from a patient whose treatment included radiotherapy and nephrectomy. Here the CDR3 DNA reads TGTGCCAGCAGCTGGGAGGTCAGAAACGGAAAACTGTTTTTT. This translates into CASSWEVRNGKLFF.